This passage covers 29 T cell receptor beta chains from one sample sequenced in a study of CD8 T cells in ankylosing spondylitis. Each CDR3 protein gets one entry after TCRdb re-called the 5' RACE reads with MiXCR. The sample has about 36,000 distinct CDR3 sequences, over 5.5% seen once. The sequenced material came from blood, either unsorted or a sorted T cell fraction (not recorded which). The receptors derive from a male donor with ankylosing spondylitis or in good health (not recorded which).

This clonotype was picked up many times. The chain recombines TRBV20-1 with TRBJ1-2; D uncertain. This CDR3 is 17 amino acids long. Per the germline V gene, CDR1 is DFQATT and CDR2 is SNEGSKA (reference sequence). V was pared by 1 base and J by 1 base, with 19 bases between. The DNA for the CDR3 is TGCAGTGCTAGAGCGGTATTCGGGCAGACTCTTAACTATGGCTACACCTTC. Translation: CSARAVFGQTLNYGYTF.

This clonotype was seen ten or more times. This chain uses TRBV7-2 with TRBJ1-4, with TRBD1 matching over 8 bases. The V and J ends lost 5 bases and 7 bases, in that order; junction bases with no gene match: 9. The CDR3 extends over 15 amino acids. Per germline, CDR1 SGHTA and CDR2 FQGNSA. The CDR3 bases are TGTGCCAGCAGCCCCCGGGACAGGATCGGTGAAAAACTGTTTTTT. It specifies CASSPRDRIGEKLFF.

This clonotype has a count of ten or more. The chain employs TRBV13 and TRBJ1-2; 9 bases match TRBD1. This CDR3 is built from 16 residues. V gave up 3 bases and J gave up 2 bases; unmatched junction bases: 7. Per germline, CDR1 PRHDT and CDR2 FYEKMQ (reference sequence). The CDR3 bases are TGTGCCAGCAGCTTTGTCCCTACAGGGGGCAACTATGGCTACACCTTC. Translation: CASSFVPTGGNYGYTF.

This clonotype has more than one count but fewer than ten. The J gene is TRBJ1-1, the V gene TRBV7-9, with D possibly TRBD1 on 5 matching bases. The CDR3 extends over 12 amino acids. Per the germline V gene, CDR1 is SEHNR and CDR2 is FQNEAQ (reference sequence). Trimming stripped 5 bases from V and 11 bases from J, with 15 bases between. The CDR3 coding sequence is TGTGCCAGCAGCATAGATCAGGGTTTGGCTTTCTTT. It yields the protein CASSIDQGLAFF.

This clonotype showed up many times. This chain links TRBV20-1 with TRBJ2-7, with 8 bases identical to TRBD1. CDR3 length: 14 residues. From germline, CDR1 is DFQATT and CDR2 SNEGSKA (reference sequence). The CDR3 is CSPLTGGGVFEQYF. As DNA, the CDR3 is TGCAGCCCTCTCACAGGGGGAGGAGTTTTCGAGCAGTACTTC.

This clonotype was recorded many times. The V gene is TRBV7-9, the J gene TRBJ1-5; unclear D gene. Trimming took off 5 bases at V and 3 bases at J, with 5 bases between the two ends. This CDR3 contains 12 residues. From germline, CDR1 is SEHNR and CDR2 FQNEAQ (reference sequence). CDR3 sequence: CASSPNNQPQHF. Written as DNA, the CDR3 is TGTGCCAGCAGCCCAAACAATCAGCCCCAGCATTTT.

In its sample, this clonotype was seen many times. This chain uses TRBV7-8 with TRBJ2-5; D remains ambiguous. Trimming stripped 5 bases from V and 0 bases from J, with 10 bases between. The CDR3 is 14 amino acids. Germline lookup yields CDR1 SGHVS and CDR2 FQNEAQ. CDR3 sequence reads: CASSGRVYQETQYF. CDR3 sequence (DNA): TGTGCCAGCAGCGGCAGAGTGTACCAAGAGACCCAGTACTTC.

This clonotype was recorded many times. V is TRBV5-1 and J is TRBJ1-1; a weak D match, TRBD1 (5 bases). The V and J ends lost 4 bases and 1 base respectively, with 11 bases between them. This CDR3 has 14 residues. Germline V gene sequence: CDR1 SGHRS, CDR2 YFSETQ. The CDR3 loop is CASSRRGGNTEAFF. In DNA form, the CDR3 reads TGCGCCAGCAGCCGACGGGGGGGGAACACTGAAGCTTTCTTT.

On this clonotype: A much larger clone sits a single nucleotide away, making a read error possible. DNA of the CDR3: TGTGCCAGCAGCCCGGGGACAGGGGGATATTACAATGAGCGGTTCTTC. Translating it yields CASSPGTGGYYNERFF. The chain links TRBV6-5 to TRBJ2-1; TRBD1 aligns across 11 bases. Germline lookup yields CDR1 MNHEY and CDR2 SVGAGI. CDR3 length: 16 residues.

At least ten counts were recorded for this clonotype. The chain recombines TRBV18 with TRBJ2-3; 10 nucleotides line up with TRBD1. Germline CDR1 KGHSH, CDR2 LQKENI. The CDR3 runs to 14 residues. J gave up 4 bases and V 4 bases, and 2 bases lay outside the gene matches. The CDR3 nucleotides are TGTGCCAGCTCACTCGGGACAGGGGCAGATACGCAGTATTTT. The encoded protein is CASSLGTGADTQYF.

As concerns this clonotype: This sequence may be a read error, since a much larger clone differs from it by one base. The chain is built from TRBV3-1 and TRBJ2-2; 7 bases fit TRBD1. Germline values: CDR1 LGHDT, CDR2 YNNKEL (reference sequence). The CDR3 is 14 amino acids. The CDR3 spells CTSCGTANTGELFF. The DNA for the CDR3 is TGTACCAGCTGTGGGACAGCGAACACCGGGGAGCTGTTTTTT. Drawing the rest from reference TRBV3-1 and TRBJ2-2, the complete variable domain is DTAVSQTPKYLVTQMGNDKSIKCEQNLGHDTMYWYKQDSKKFLKIMFSYNNKELIINETVPNRFSPKSPDKAHLNLHINSLELGDSAVYFCTSCGTANTGELFFGEGSRLTVL.

This clonotype was recorded many times. The CDR3 region is CSARSQRPTSSYEQYF. DNA of the CDR3: TGCAGTGCTAGATCCCAGCGGCCTACGAGCTCCTACGAGCAGTACTTC. V and J are TRBV20-1 and TRBJ2-7; perhaps TRBD2 as D (5 bases). The CDR3 spans 16 residues. From germline, CDR1 is DFQATT and CDR2 SNEGSKA (reference sequence). The germline V and J ends were trimmed by 2 bases and 0 bases, with 17 bases remaining between them.

This clonotype was seen ten or more times. The CDR3 DNA sequence: TGCGCCAGCAGCTTGGACGTTGAATCACCCCTCCACTTT. Amino acid sequence: CASSLDVESPLHF. The chain recombines TRBV5-1 with TRBJ1-6; D is unclear. The CDR3 is made up of 13 amino acids. Germline V gene data show CDR1 as SGHRS and CDR2 as YFSETQ. V lost 0 bases, J lost 10 bases, and 8 bases lay in between.

This clonotype was counted ten times or more. The chain couples TRBV29-1 to TRBJ1-1; 7 bases are a match to TRBD1. Trimming cost V 7 bases and J 7 bases; bases outside gene matches: 9. Germline values: CDR1 SQVTM, CDR2 ANQGSEA. CDR3 length: 12 amino acids. CDR3 protein: CSANRGGGEAFF. The CDR3 DNA reads as TGCAGCGCCAACAGGGGAGGAGGTGAAGCTTTCTTT.

This clonotype showed up many times. V is TRBV6-6 and J is TRBJ1-1; the D is unclear. The germline V and J ends were trimmed by 2 bases and 6 bases, with 4 bases remaining between them. CDR1 is MNHNY, CDR2 SVGAGI, per germline (reference sequence). The CDR3 spans 11 residues. CDR3 nucleotide sequence: TGTGCCAGCAGTTACCTGGCTGAAGCTTTCTTT. Protein: CASSYLAEAFF.

This clonotype has at least ten counts. The chain combines TRBV5-1 with TRBJ2-5; D is ambiguous. CDR3 size: 14 residues. Germline CDR1 SGHRS, CDR2 YFSETQ. The germline V and J ends were trimmed by 0 bases and 1 base, with 7 bases remaining between them. The CDR3 DNA is TGCGCCAGCAGCTTGGGGACCCTCCAAGAGACCCAGTACTTC. It is translated as CASSLGTLQETQYF.

This clonotype was found a few times. The chain employs TRBV20-1 and TRBJ1-1; no firm D call. CDR3 length: 11 residues. Germline values: CDR1 DFQATT, CDR2 SNEGSKA (reference sequence). The V and J ends lost 1 base and 6 bases respectively, with 6 bases between them. The CDR3 coding sequence is TGCAGTGCTAGAGTAACCCCTGAAGCTTTCTTT. Protein: CSARVTPEAFF.

This clonotype was seen many times. This CDR3 is CASSQVGPNTEAFF. For the CDR3, the DNA is TGTGCCAGCAGCCAAGTGGGACCGAACACTGAAGCTTTCTTT. The gene calls are TRBV4-2 and TRBJ1-1, with TRBD1 as a possible D gene (5 bases). Trimming cost V 1 base and J 1 base, with 7 bases left between them. The CDR3 totals 14 residues. Germline CDR1 LGHNA, CDR2 YNFKEQ.

This clonotype occurred many times. The genes are TRBV20-1 and TRBJ2-5; D possibly corresponds to TRBD1 (5 bases). V was cut by 5 bases and J by 1 base, with 17 bases left in between. The CDR3 runs to 15 residues. Germline V CDR1 and CDR2: DFQATT, SNEGSKA (reference sequence). CDR3 protein: CSAPGSIIIQETQYF. The DNA of the CDR3 is TGCAGTGCTCCAGGGTCTATCATCATCCAAGAGACCCAGTACTTC.

For this clonotype: This may stem from a read error, because a much larger clone lies one nucleotide away. The V gene is TRBV7-2, the J gene TRBJ1-1, with D unresolved. The germline gives CDR1 SGHTA, CDR2 FQGNSA. The CDR3 extends over 13 amino acids. The chain's CDR3 is CASNLVRDTEAFF. CDR3 DNA sequence: TGTGCCAGCAACTTAGTCCGTGACACTGAAGCTTTCTTT. Full variable domain (rest looked up from reference TRBV7-2 and TRBJ1-1): GAGVSQSPSNKVTEKGKDVELRCDPISGHTALYWYRQSLGQGLEFLIYFQGNSAPDKSGLPSDRFSAERTGGSVSTLTIQRTQQEDSAVYLCASNLVRDTEAFFGQGTRLTVV.

This clonotype is hyperexpanded (1% or more) in the sample. The V call is TRBV5-1, the J call TRBJ2-3; D is perhaps TRBD1 (5 bases). This CDR3 comprises 15 residues. CDR1 SGHRS and CDR2 YFSETQ come from the germline V gene. The V end was cut by 2 bases, the J end by 2 bases, with 12 bases between. CDR3 DNA sequence: TGCGCCAGCAGCTTCCCGACAGTGGCCACAGATACGCAGTATTTT. This translates into CASSFPTVATDTQYF.

This clonotype was picked up many times. V is TRBV24-1 and J is TRBJ2-1, with 9 bases lining up with TRBD1. CDR1 KGHDR and CDR2 SFDVKD come from the germline V gene. J gave up 4 bases and V 4 bases, and 7 bases lay outside the gene matches. The CDR3 extends over 16 amino acids. The CDR3: CATSEPTGQGYNEQFF. As DNA, the CDR3 is TGTGCCACCAGTGAGCCTACGGGACAGGGTTACAATGAGCAGTTCTTC.

This clonotype appeared many times. The chain recombines TRBV9 with TRBJ1-6; D gene uncertain. V was cut by 3 bases and J by 0 bases, with 10 bases left in between. Germline V gene sequence: CDR1 SGDLS, CDR2 YYNGEE. The CDR3 is 16 residues long. The CDR3 loop is CASSDRTSSYNSPLHF. CDR3 bases: TGTGCCAGCAGCGACCGTACGAGCTCCTATAATTCACCCCTCCACTTT. Filled out from reference TRBV9 and TRBJ1-6, the complete variable domain reads DSGVTQTPKHLITATGQRVTLRCSPRSGDLSVYWYQQSLDQGLQFLIQYYNGEERAKGNILERFSAQQFPDLHSELNLSSLELGDSALYFCASSDRTSSYNSPLHFGNGTRLTVT.

The chain carries TRBV5-1 and TRBJ2-3; D uncertain. The CDR3 has 15 residues. Between the trimmed V and J ends, which lost 5 bases and 2 bases, there was a span of 15 bases. Germline V gene data show CDR1 as SGHRS and CDR2 as YFSETQ. CDR3 sequence reads: CASSRLVALTDTQYF. The CDR3 DNA sequence: TGCGCCAGCAGTCGGCTTGTCGCCCTCACAGATACGCAGTATTTT.

In its sample, this clonotype was seen many times. V is TRBV20-1 and J is TRBJ2-1, with 11 positions matching TRBD2. CDR1 is DFQATT, CDR2 SNEGSKA, per germline (reference sequence). The ends lost 1 base at V and 5 bases at J; junction bases unmatched: 4. The CDR3 consists of 15 residues. The CDR3 bases are TGCAGTGCTAGAGGGGGACTAGCGGTCGACAATGAGCAGTTCTTC. Protein: CSARGGLAVDNEQFF.

Note on this clonotype: Given a much more abundant clone one base away, this may be a read error. The J gene is TRBJ1-1, the V gene TRBV7-9; D unclear. This CDR3 region has 12 residues. Germline CDR1 reads SEHNR; CDR2 reads FQNEAQ (reference sequence). The chain's CDR3 is CACSLETTEAFF. The CDR3, as DNA: TGTGCCTGCAGCTTAGAGACTACTGAAGCTTTCTTT. Full variable domain (missing parts from reference TRBV7-9 and TRBJ1-1): DTGVSQNPRHKITKRGQNVTFRCDPISEHNRLYWYRQTLGQGPEFLTYFQNEAQLEKSRLLSDRFSAERPKGSFSTLEIQRTEQGDSAMYLCACSLETTEAFFGQGTRLTVV.

In this sample, this clonotype turned up many times. The chain joins TRBV9 to TRBJ2-2; D is possibly TRBD2 (6 bases). Germline CDR1 and CDR2: SGDLS and YYNGEE. This CDR3 is built from 14 residues. Trimming removed 6 bases from V and 2 bases from J, with 11 bases in between. In DNA, the CDR3 is TGTGCCAGCACCCCGGGGGTAAACACCGGGGAGCTGTTTTTT. This codes for CASTPGVNTGELFF.

In this sample, this clonotype turned up many times. The V and J genes are TRBV5-1 and TRBJ1-2, with TRBD1 matching over 9 bases. The CDR3 totals 15 residues. Germline V CDR1 and CDR2: SGHRS, YFSETQ. Unmatched junction bases numbered 11, after V lost 3 bases and J lost 8 bases. The CDR3 DNA reads as TGCGCCAGCAGCTCAACGGGGGGGACAGGGTCCGGCTACACCTTC. Encoded protein: CASSSTGGTGSGYTF.

Notes on this clonotype: At one of its ends the junction is not consistent with the germline gene, which may arise from a read error. This chain connects TRBV3-1 to TRBJ2-6; 7 bases line up with TRBD1. Looked up from germline, CDR1 is LGHDT and CDR2 is YNNKEL (reference sequence). There are 18 residues in the CDR3. This CDR3 reads CASSYPTGSDSEANVLTF. CDR3 DNA sequence: TGTGCCAGCAGTTACCCGACAGGGTCGGACTCTGAGGCCAACGTCCTGACTTTC.